The rows below give T cell receptor beta chains drawn from one sample of a study of blood T cell repertoires in COVID-19. Assay: immunoSEQ multiplex PCR; the TCRdb copy retains only in-frame clones and omits some. The sample consists of roughly 250,000 clones, around 90% of them appearing once. Source material: peripheral blood. These receptor sequences come from a woman aged 40 to 50 with acute or convalescent COVID-19. The CDR3 runs from the conserved cysteine through the conserved F or W. A D gene is named only where the DNA matches it firmly. Clone size is not always given. Where it is, it says once, few, many or a class for expanded clones.

TRBV11-1	TRBJ2-5	NA	NA	CASSRQDKETQYF	TGTGCCAGCAGCCGACAGGACAAAGAGACCCAGTACTTC
TRBV6-5	TRBJ1-3	NA	NA	CASTPSSTRGNTIYF	TGTGCCAGCACCCCGTCCTCGACGAGGGGAAACACCATATATTTT
TRBV5-6	TRBJ1-6	NA	NA	CASSYSHNSPLHF	TGTGCCAGCAGCTACAGCCATAATTCACCCCTCCACTTT
TRBV9	TRBJ1-6	NA	NA	CASSVVTGNSPLHF	TGTGCCAGCAGCGTAGTGACGGGGAATTCACCCCTCCACTTT
TRBV5-1	TRBJ1-4	NA	NA	CASSLDDRSNEKLFF	TGCGCCAGCAGCTTGGATGACAGGTCCAATGAAAAACTGTTTTTT
TRBV7-2	TRBJ1-1	NA	TRBD1	CASSFYRGLNTEAFF	TGTGCCAGCAGCTTTTACAGGGGCTTGAACACTGAAGCTTTCTTT
TRBV18	TRBJ1-1	NA	TRBD1	CASSRSPTGDNTEAFF	TGTGCCAGCTCACGGAGCCCGACAGGGGATAACACTGAAGCTTTCTTT
TRBV19	TRBJ1-3	few	NA	CASTPRGNTIYF	TGTGCCAGTACCCCGCGTGGAAACACCATATATTTT
TRBV2	TRBJ1-2	NA	NA	CASSDGSEPFYGYTF	TGTGCCAGCAGTGATGGCAGTGAACCTTTCTATGGCTACACCTTC
TRBV12-5	TRBJ2-2	NA	TRBD1	CASGFGAEGAKFDTGELFF	TGTGCTAGTGGTTTCGGGGCTGAGGGGGCTAAGTTTGACACCGGGGAGCTGTTTTTT
TRBV15	TRBJ2-5	NA	TRBD2	CATSRDRGPGGETQYF	TGTGCCACCAGCAGAGATCGCGGACCCGGGGGGGAGACCCAGTACTTC
TRBV30	TRBJ1-2	NA	NA	CAWNWNYGYTF	TGTGCCTGGAACTGGAACTATGGCTACACCTTC
TRBV10-3	TRBJ2-1	NA	TRBD2	CAISELAGNEQFF	TGTGCCATCAGTGAGCTAGCGGGCAATGAGCAGTTCTTC
TRBV5-1	TRBJ1-2	NA	NA	CASTQDSDYGYTF	TGCGCCAGCACCCAAGATAGTGACTATGGCTACACCTTC
TRBV27	TRBJ2-1	NA	TRBD2	CASRRTSGSYNEQFF	TGTGCCAGCAGACGGACTAGCGGTTCCTACAATGAGCAGTTCTTC
TRBV19	TRBJ2-1	NA	TRBD1	CASSNWDRGYNEQFF	TGTGCCAGTAGTAACTGGGACAGGGGCTACAATGAGCAGTTCTTC
TRBV11-2	TRBJ1-2	NA	TRBD1	CASSLRGQGTF	TGTGCCAGCAGCTTAAGGGGACAGGGGACCTTC
TRBV19	TRBJ1-5	NA	NA	CASSMVRSGGSNQPQHF	TGTGCCAGTAGCATGGTAAGGAGCGGGGGTAGCAATCAGCCCCAGCATTTT
TRBV2	TRBJ1-2	NA	NA	CASGAVWSEGYTF	TGTGCCAGCGGGGCCGTTTGGAGTGAGGGCTACACCTTC
TRBV29-1	TRBJ2-3	NA	TRBD2	CSGVGLAGEDTQYF	TGCAGCGGGGTCGGGCTAGCGGGGGAAGATACGCAGTATTTT
TRBV9	TRBJ1-3	NA	NA	CASSVGGAPGNTIYF	TGTGCCAGCAGCGTCGGGGGGGCGCCGGGAAACACCATATATTTT
TRBV13	TRBJ2-1	once	NA	CASSLGGRPRDEQFF	TGTGCCAGCAGCTTAGGGGGTCGCCCCAGGGATGAGCAGTTCTTC
TRBV7-8	TRBJ1-1	NA	TRBD1	CASSLGTGQGASAFF	TGTGCCAGCAGCTTAGGTACGGGACAGGGCGCGTCGGCTTTCTTT
TRBV19	TRBJ1-2	NA	TRBD1	CASSILRDRGTPDGYTF	TGTGCCAGTAGTATACTCCGGGACAGAGGTACCCCGGATGGCTACACCTTC
TRBV24-1	TRBJ1-2	NA	TRBD1	CATSTPDRGNGYTF	TGTGCCACCAGCACACCGGACAGGGGGAATGGCTACACCTTC
TRBV7-6	TRBJ2-3	NA	TRBD2	CASSYLNSGGASTDTQYF	TGTGCCAGCAGCTACTTGAATAGCGGGGGAGCTAGCACAGATACGCAGTATTTT
TRBV7-3	TRBJ1-4	NA	NA	CASSRTAARGEKLFF	TGTGCCAGCAGCCGTACTGCAGCCAGAGGGGAAAAACTGTTTTTT
TRBV11-2	TRBJ1-3	NA	TRBD1	CASSLQTGAGNTIYF	TGTGCCAGCAGCTTACAGACAGGGGCCGGAAACACCATATATTTT
TRBV24-1	TRBJ2-5	NA	NA	CATSDPGDVETQYF	TGTGCCACCAGTGATCCAGGGGATGTGGAGACCCAGTACTTC
TRBV18	TRBJ2-6	once	NA	CASSPLDSSGANVLTF	TGTGCCAGCTCACCCTTGGACAGCTCTGGGGCCAACGTCCTGACTTTC
TRBV2	TRBJ1-4	NA	NA	CASSERASLGAGEKLFF	TGTGCCAGCAGTGAAAGGGCCAGCCTTGGGGCCGGTGAAAAACTGTTTTTT
TRBV27	TRBJ1-5	NA	NA	CASSFVGRGQPQHF	TGTGCCAGCAGTTTCGTTGGCAGAGGGCAGCCCCAGCATTTT
TRBV28	TRBJ1-2	few	NA	CASLQRGVPGYTF	TGTGCCAGCTTACAGCGGGGGGTCCCCGGCTACACCTTC
TRBV7-9	TRBJ2-6	NA	NA	CASSSIYLPGANVLTF	TGTGCCAGCAGCTCCATCTATCTACCTGGGGCCAACGTCCTGACTTTC
TRBV7-2	TRBJ1-5	NA	TRBD1	CASSWGGTGFNQPQHF	TGTGCCAGCAGCTGGGGGGGGACAGGCTTCAATCAGCCCCAGCATTTT
TRBV5-1	TRBJ1-4	NA	NA	CASSLGRGRGEKLFF	TGCGCCAGCAGCTTGGGTAGGGGCAGGGGTGAAAAACTGTTTTTT
TRBV24-1	TRBJ2-2	once	TRBD2	CATSDLSGGAFGGELFF	TGTGCCACCAGTGATTTAAGCGGGGGGGCGTTTGGCGGGGAGCTGTTTTTT
TRBV19	TRBJ1-2	NA	TRBD1	CASSMGGQGIDGYTF	TGTGCCAGTAGTATGGGCGGACAGGGTATCGATGGCTACACCTTC
TRBV27	TRBJ2-3	NA	NA	CASSLLWRGGLDTDTQYF	TGTGCCAGCAGCTTACTCTGGAGGGGGGGCCTGGACACAGATACGCAGTATTTT
TRBV18	TRBJ1-2	NA	TRBD1	CASSLGQGRTGGYTF	TGTGCCAGCTCACTCGGACAGGGCCGGACCGGTGGCTACACCTTC
TRBV3-1/TRBV3-2	TRBJ1-5	NA	TRBD1	CASSAGQGGFGQPQHF	TGTGCCAGCAGCGCGGGACAGGGTGGTTTCGGGCAGCCCCAGCATTTT
TRBV14	TRBJ1-1	NA	TRBD1	CASSRLVGQGSTEAFF	TGTGCCAGCAGCCGTCTAGTAGGACAGGGGAGTACTGAAGCTTTCTTT
TRBV9	TRBJ2-5	NA	TRBD2	CASSQRGQETQYF	TGTGCCAGCTCACAGCGGGGGCAAGAGACCCAGTACTTC
TRBV27	TRBJ2-1	NA	TRBD1	CASRAIGQGADEQFF	TGTGCCAGCAGAGCGATAGGACAGGGGGCGGATGAGCAGTTCTTC
TRBV3-1/TRBV3-2	TRBJ2-2	NA	NA	CASSQDRRGGELFF	TGTGCCAGCAGCCAAGATAGGAGGGGCGGGGAGCTGTTTTTT
TRBV18	TRBJ1-6	few	TRBD1	CASSLPSGGYNSPLHF	TGTGCCAGCTCACTCCCCTCAGGGGGCTATAATTCACCCCTCCACTTT